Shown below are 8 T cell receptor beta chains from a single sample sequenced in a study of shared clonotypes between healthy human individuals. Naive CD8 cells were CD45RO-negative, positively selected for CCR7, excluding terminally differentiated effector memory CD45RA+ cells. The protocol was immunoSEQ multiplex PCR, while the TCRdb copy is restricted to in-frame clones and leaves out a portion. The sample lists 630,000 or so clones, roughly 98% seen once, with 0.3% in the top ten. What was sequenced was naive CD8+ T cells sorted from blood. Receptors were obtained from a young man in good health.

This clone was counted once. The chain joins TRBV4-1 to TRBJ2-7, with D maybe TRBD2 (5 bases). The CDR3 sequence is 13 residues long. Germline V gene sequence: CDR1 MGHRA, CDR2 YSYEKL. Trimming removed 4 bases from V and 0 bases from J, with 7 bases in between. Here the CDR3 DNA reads TGCGCCAGCAGCCGAGGACTCTCCTACGAGCAGTACTTC. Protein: CASSRGLSYEQYF.

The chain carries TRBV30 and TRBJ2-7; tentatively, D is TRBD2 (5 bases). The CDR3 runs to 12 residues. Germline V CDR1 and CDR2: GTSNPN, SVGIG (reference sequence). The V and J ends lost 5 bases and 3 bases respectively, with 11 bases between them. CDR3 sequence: CAWSDAGYEQYF. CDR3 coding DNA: TGTGCCTGGTCGGACGCGGGCTACGAGCAGTACTTC.

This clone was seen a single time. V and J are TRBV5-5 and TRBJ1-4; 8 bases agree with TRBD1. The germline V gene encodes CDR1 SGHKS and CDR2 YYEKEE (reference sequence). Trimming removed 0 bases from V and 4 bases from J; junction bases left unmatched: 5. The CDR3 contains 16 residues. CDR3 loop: CASSLGPGQVNEKLFF. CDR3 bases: TGTGCCAGCAGCTTGGGGCCGGGACAGGTTAATGAAAAACTGTTTTTT.

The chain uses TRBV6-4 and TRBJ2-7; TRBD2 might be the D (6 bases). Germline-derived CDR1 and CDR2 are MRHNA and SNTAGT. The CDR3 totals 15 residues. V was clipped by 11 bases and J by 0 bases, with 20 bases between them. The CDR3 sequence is CAPGGQDGSSYEQYF. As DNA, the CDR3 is TGTGCCCCAGGAGGCCAAGACGGGAGCTCCTACGAGCAGTACTTC.

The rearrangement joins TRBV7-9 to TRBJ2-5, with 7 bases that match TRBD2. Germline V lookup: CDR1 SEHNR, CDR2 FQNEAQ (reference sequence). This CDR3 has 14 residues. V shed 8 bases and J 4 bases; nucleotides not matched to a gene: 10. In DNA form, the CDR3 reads TGTGCCAGCGGCCAAAGCGGGGAAACAGAGACCCAGTACTTC. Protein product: CASGQSGETETQYF.

CDR3 sequence reads: CASSIDSYEQYF. As DNA, the CDR3 is TGTGCCAGCAGCATAGACAGCTACGAGCAGTACTTC. The genes are TRBV7-2 and TRBJ2-7; a possible D gene is TRBD1 (5 bases). Germline values: CDR1 SGHTA, CDR2 FQGNSA. Trimming took 5 bases from V and 3 from J, leaving 8 bases between them. The CDR3 length is 12 residues.

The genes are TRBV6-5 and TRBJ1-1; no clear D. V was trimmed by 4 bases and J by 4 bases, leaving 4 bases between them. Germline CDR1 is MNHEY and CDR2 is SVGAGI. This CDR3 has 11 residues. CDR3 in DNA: TGTGCCAGCAGTTCCGGCACTGAAGCTTTCTTT. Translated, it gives CASSSGTEAFF.

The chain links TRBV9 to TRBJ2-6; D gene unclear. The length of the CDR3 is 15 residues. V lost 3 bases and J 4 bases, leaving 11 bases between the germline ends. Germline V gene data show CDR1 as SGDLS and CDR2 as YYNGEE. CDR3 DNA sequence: TGTGCCAGCAGCGGTGCTGACTCCGGGGCCAACGTCCTGACTTTC. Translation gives CASSGADSGANVLTF.